The 9 T cell receptor beta chains presented below share a single source sample, sequenced in a study of OX40 agonist ivuxolimab in advanced cancers. This table comes from immunoSEQ multiplex PCR, and its TCRdb copy is limited to in-frame clones, with some not included. The table records tens of thousands of clones, about 86% of them present only once. This specimen consisted of CD4+ or CD8+ T cells sorted from blood, obtained in a trial of the OX40 agonist ivuxolimab. Every receptor here comes from an adult with an advanced solid tumor such as melanoma, head and neck, liver or kidney cancer.

The rearrangement links TRBV5-4 to TRBJ2-1, with a tentative D call TRBD2 (5 bases). V lost 2 bases, J lost 9 bases, and 18 bases lay in between. Germline CDR1 is SGHNT and CDR2 is YYREEE (reference sequence). The CDR3 covers 15 residues. CDR3 nucleotides: TGTGCCAGCAGCTTTGGTGGGATCGGGATCGGTGAGCAGTTCTTC. Translating it yields CASSFGGIGIGEQFF.

The rearrangement links TRBV5-6 to TRBJ2-1; D possibly uses TRBD1 or TRBD2 (5 bases each). This CDR3 has 15 amino acids. Trimming stripped 0 bases from V and 7 bases from J, with 14 bases between. Per germline, CDR1 SGHDT and CDR2 YYEEEE. The CDR3 here is CASSLAGPIGNEQFF. The CDR3 region has the DNA TGTGCCAGCAGCTTGGCGGGACCCATAGGAAATGAGCAGTTCTTC.

V usage is TRBV25-1 and J usage is TRBJ2-3, with TRBD2 matching 11 bases. CDR3 size: 16 residues. Germline CDR1 and CDR2: MGHDK and SYGVNS. J lost 9 bases, V lost 8 bases, and 16 bases had no gene match. The CDR3 DNA is TGTGCCAGCCGCCGAACCGGGACTAGCGGATCCGGCACGCAGTATTTT. It specifies CASRRTGTSGSGTQYF.

The chain couples TRBV28 to TRBJ2-5, with 12 bases aligning to TRBD2. The V gene end was trimmed by 9 bases and the J gene end by 2 bases; junction bases not matched to a gene: 16. The length of the CDR3 is 18 residues. The germline gives CDR1 MDHEN, CDR2 SYDVKM. In DNA form, the CDR3 reads TGTGCCAGAGTAGTCCTGAGACTAGCGGGAGACCAACAAGAGACCCAGTACTTC. Translation gives CARVVLRLAGDQQETQYF.

CDR3 region: CASSYLLRGSPLHF. The CDR3 DNA sequence: TGTGCCAGCAGTTACCTTTTGCGCGGTTCACCCCTCCACTTT. The V gene is TRBV6-6, the J gene TRBJ1-6; D gene unclear. V was trimmed by 2 bases and J by 9 bases, leaving 11 bases between them. In germline, CDR1 is MNHNY, CDR2 SVGAGI (reference sequence). This CDR3 is 14 amino acids long.

This clone was seen once. CDR3 in amino acids: CASSPPRVGEQPQHF. The CDR3 DNA reads TGTGCCAGCAGTCCCCCCAGGGTGGGAGAACAGCCCCAGCATTTT. The V gene is TRBV28, the J gene TRBJ1-5, with a weak D call TRBD1 (5 bases). Trimming removed 5 bases from V and 7 bases from J, with 18 bases in between. The CDR3 sequence is 15 residues long. The germline CDR1 and CDR2 sequences are MDHEN and SYDVKM.

V gene TRBV7-9 combines with J gene TRBJ2-1; a possible D gene is TRBD2 (5 bases). The germline CDR1 and CDR2 sequences are SEHNR and FQNEAQ (reference sequence). This CDR3 is 13 amino acids long. V lost 5 bases and J 4 bases, leaving 9 bases between the germline ends. CDR3 loop: CASSQLGYNEQFF. CDR3 in DNA: TGTGCCAGCAGCCAACTAGGATACAATGAGCAGTTCTTC.

The rearrangement joins TRBV25-1 to TRBJ2-7, with D unresolved. The CDR3 extends over 11 amino acids. The V gene lost 5 bases and the J gene lost 4 bases, with 6 bases spanning the gap. The V gene's germline CDR1 is MGHDK and CDR2 SYGVNS. DNA of the CDR3: TGTGCCAGCAGTCAAGGGTACGAGCAGTACTTC. Protein: CASSQGYEQYF.

This chain joins TRBV5-5 and TRBJ2-6; D unclear. Trimming stripped 8 bases from V and 0 bases from J, with 9 bases between. This CDR3 is 14 amino acids long. Germline V gene lookup returns CDR1 SGHKS and CDR2 YYEKEE (reference sequence). Here the CDR3 DNA reads TGTGCCAGTACTTATGACTCTGGGGCCAACGTCCTGACTTTC. Translated, it gives CASTYDSGANVLTF.